This T cell receptor (delta chain) was sequenced in a study of gamma-delta T cells after stem cell transplantation. This clone has more than one count but fewer than ten. With CATT, TCRdb re-called clones from the RT-PCR reads. The sample has about 250 delta-chain clones; about 5.2% are singletons. This sequence originates from a human donor. It is not recorded whose cells these are; they may come from a transplant donor. Specimen: gamma-delta T cells.

The CDR3 spells CACDKLLGDTVEVSWDTRQMFF. The DNA for the CDR3 is TGTGCCTGTGACAAGCTACTGGGGGATACCGTCGAAGTCTCCTGGGACACCCGACAGATGTTTTTC. The chain carries TRDV2 and TRDJ3, with 12 positions matching TRDD3. The CDR3 has 22 amino acids. The ends lost 2 bases at V and 0 bases at J; junction bases unmatched: 13. Germline CDR1 GEAIGNYY, CDR2 EKD.